There are many counts of the clone carrying this T cell receptor (beta chain). Its antigen is not known. V shed 4 bases and J 0 bases; nucleotides not matched to a gene: 1. The CDR3 totals 15 residues. Germline values: CDR1 SNHLY, CDR2 FYNNEI. In the source study's methods: The distant-metastasis classifier for papillary thyroid cancer was built from CDR3 differences across clinicopathological groups. TCRdb re-clonotyped the PCR reads via MiXCR. The V and J calls come from TCRdb's annotation, not from the publication. The sample contains about 24,000 clones, 20% to 30% of which appear only once. Every patient underwent thyroid surgery untreated. This sample stems from a study of metastatic and nonmetastatic thyroid tumors. Overall study: Comparison of repertoires was carried out across blood and tumor or nodule tissue from malignant and benign thyroid patients. General study points: For both blood and tumor, malignant thyroid tumors reportedly showed significantly higher TCR beta diversity than benign nodules did.

The source material was tumor tissue. This sequence joins TRBV2 and TRBJ2-3; 10 bases are a match to TRBD2. This TCR derives from a male donor with papillary thyroid cancer or a benign thyroid nodule (not recorded which). Some clones in this sample may be carry-over from other donors' samples. Here the CDR3 DNA reads TGTGCCAGCAGTGGGACTAGCGGCAGCACAGATACGCAGTATTTT. Protein product: CASSGTSGSTDTQYF.